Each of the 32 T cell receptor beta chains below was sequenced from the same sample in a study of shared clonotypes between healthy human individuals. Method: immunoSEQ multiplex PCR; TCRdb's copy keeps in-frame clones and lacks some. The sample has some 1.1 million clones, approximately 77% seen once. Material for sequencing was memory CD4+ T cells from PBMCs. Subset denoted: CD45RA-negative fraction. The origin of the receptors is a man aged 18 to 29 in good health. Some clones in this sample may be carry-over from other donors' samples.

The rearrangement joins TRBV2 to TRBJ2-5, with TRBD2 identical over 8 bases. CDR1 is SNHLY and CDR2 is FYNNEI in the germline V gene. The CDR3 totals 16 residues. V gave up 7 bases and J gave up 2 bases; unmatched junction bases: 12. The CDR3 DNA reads TGTGCCAGCAATAGAGGGCCAACTAGCGGACAAGAGACCCAGTACTTC. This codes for CASNRGPTSGQETQYF.

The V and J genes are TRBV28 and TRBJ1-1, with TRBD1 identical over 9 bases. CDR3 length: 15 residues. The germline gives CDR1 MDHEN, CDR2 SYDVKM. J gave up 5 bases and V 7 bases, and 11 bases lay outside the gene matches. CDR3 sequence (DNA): TGTGCCAGCACTAACCCCGGACAGGGGAAAACTGAAGCTTTCTTT. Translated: CASTNPGQGKTEAFF.

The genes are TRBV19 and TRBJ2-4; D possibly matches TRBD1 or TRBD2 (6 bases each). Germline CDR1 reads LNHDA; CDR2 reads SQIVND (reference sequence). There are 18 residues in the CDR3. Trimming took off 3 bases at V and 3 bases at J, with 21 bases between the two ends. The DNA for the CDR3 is TGTGCCAGTAGTATTGGGGGGCAGGGCTATTTAGGCAAAAACATTCAGTACTTC. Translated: CASSIGGQGYLGKNIQYF.

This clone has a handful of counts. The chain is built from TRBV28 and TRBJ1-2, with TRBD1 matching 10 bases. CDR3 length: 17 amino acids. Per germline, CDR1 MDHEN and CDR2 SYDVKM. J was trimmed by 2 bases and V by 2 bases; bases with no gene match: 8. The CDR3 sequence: CASSLLPGQGSNYGYTF. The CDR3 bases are TGTGCCAGCAGTTTACTCCCGGGACAGGGGTCGAACTATGGCTACACCTTC.

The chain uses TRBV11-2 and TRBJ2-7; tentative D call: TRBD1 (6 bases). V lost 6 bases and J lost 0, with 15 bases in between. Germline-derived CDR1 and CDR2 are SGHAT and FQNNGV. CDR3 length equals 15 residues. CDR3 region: CASRGRGSPSYEQYF. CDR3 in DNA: TGTGCCAGCAGAGGCAGGGGCTCCCCCTCCTACGAGCAGTACTTC.

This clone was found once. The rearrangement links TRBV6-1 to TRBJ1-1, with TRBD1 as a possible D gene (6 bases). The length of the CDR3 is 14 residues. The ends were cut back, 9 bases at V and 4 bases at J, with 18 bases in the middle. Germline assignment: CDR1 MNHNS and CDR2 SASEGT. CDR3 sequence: CASQIQGGGTEAFF. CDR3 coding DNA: TGTGCCAGTCAGATACAGGGTGGAGGCACTGAAGCTTTCTTT.

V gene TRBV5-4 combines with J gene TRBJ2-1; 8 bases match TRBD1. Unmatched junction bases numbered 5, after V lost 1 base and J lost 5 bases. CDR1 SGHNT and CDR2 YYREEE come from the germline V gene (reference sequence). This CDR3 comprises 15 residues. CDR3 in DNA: TGTGCCAGCAGCTTGCTGGGACAGGCGAACAATGAGCAGTTCTTC. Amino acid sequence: CASSLLGQANNEQFF.

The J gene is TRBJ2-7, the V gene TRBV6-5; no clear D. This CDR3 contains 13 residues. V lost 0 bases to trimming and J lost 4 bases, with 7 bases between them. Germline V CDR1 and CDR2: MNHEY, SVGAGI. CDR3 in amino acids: CASSYSNVYEQYF. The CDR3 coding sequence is TGTGCCAGCAGTTACTCGAACGTGTACGAGCAGTACTTC.

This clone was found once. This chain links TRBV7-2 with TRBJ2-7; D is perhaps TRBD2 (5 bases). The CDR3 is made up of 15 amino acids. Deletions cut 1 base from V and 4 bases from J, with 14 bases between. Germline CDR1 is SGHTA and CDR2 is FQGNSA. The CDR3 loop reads CASSLGGSVTYEQYF. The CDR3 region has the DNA TGTGCCAGCAGCTTAGGCGGTAGCGTTACGTACGAGCAGTACTTC.

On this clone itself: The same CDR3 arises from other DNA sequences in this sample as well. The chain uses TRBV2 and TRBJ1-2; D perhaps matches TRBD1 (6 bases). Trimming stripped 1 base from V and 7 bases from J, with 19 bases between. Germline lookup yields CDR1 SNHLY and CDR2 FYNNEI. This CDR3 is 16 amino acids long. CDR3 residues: CASSEEAGTTGGGYTF. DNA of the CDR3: TGTGCCAGCAGTGAAGAGGCCGGGACGACAGGTGGTGGCTACACCTTC.

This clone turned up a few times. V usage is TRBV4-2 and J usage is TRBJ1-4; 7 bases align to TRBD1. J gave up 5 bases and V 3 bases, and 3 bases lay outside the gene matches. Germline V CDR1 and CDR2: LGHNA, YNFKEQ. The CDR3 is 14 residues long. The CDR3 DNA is TGTGCCAGCAGCCAGGGACAGCCCAATGAAAAACTGTTTTTT. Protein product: CASSQGQPNEKLFF.

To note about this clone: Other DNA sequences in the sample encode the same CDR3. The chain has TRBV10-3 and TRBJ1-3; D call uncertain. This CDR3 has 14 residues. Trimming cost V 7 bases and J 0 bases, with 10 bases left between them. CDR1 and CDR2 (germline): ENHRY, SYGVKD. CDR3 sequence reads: CAITPGFSGNTIYF. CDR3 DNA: TGTGCCATCACTCCGGGGTTCTCTGGAAACACCATATATTTT.

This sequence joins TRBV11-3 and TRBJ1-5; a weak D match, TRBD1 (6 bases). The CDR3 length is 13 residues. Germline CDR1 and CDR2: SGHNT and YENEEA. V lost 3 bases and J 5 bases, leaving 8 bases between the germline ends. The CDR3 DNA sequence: TGTGCCAGCAGCTTGGGGGCATATCAGCCCCAGCATTTT. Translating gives CASSLGAYQPQHF.

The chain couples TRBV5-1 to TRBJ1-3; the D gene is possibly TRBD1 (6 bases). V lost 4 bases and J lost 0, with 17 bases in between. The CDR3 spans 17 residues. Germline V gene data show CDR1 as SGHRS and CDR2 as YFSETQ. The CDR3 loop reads CASSGSFRGASGNTIYF. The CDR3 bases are TGCGCCAGCAGCGGGAGCTTCAGGGGCGCCTCTGGAAACACCATATATTTT.

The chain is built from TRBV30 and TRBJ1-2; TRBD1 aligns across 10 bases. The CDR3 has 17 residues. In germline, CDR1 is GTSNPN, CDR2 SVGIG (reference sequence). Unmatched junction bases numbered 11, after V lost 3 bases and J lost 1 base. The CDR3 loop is CAWRVGFGQGDNYGYTF. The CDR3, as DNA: TGTGCCTGGAGGGTAGGGTTCGGACAGGGGGATAACTATGGCTACACCTTC.

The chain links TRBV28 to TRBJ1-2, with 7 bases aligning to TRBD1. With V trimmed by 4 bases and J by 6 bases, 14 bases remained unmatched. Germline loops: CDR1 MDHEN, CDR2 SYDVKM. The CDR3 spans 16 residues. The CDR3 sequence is CASSSQGWARIHGYTF. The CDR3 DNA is TGTGCCAGCAGTTCACAGGGGTGGGCGCGGATCCATGGCTACACCTTC.

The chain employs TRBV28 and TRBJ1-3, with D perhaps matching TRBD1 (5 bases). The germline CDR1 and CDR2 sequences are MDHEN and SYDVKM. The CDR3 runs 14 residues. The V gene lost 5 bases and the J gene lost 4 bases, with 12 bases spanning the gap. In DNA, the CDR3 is TGTGCCAGCAGTGGGACGGTTGGAGGAAACACCATATATTTT. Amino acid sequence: CASSGTVGGNTIYF.

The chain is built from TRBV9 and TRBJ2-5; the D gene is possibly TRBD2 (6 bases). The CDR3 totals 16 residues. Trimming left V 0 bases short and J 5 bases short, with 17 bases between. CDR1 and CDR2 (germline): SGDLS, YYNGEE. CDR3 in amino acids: CASSVAGQGGVETQYF. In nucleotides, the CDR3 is TGTGCCAGCAGCGTAGCTGGGCAGGGAGGTGTGGAGACCCAGTACTTC. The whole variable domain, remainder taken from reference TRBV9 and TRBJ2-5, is DSGVTQTPKHLITATGQRVTLRCSPRSGDLSVYWYQQSLDQGLQFLIQYYNGEERAKGNILERFSAQQFPDLHSELNLSSLELGDSALYFCASSVAGQGGVETQYFGPGTRLLVL.

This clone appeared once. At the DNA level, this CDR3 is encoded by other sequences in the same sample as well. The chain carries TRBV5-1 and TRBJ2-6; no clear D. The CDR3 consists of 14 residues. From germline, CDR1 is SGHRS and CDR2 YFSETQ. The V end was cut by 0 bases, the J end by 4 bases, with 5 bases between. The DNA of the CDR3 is TGCGCCAGCAGCTTGGAGTCGGGGGCCAACGTCCTGACTTTC. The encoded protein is CASSLESGANVLTF.

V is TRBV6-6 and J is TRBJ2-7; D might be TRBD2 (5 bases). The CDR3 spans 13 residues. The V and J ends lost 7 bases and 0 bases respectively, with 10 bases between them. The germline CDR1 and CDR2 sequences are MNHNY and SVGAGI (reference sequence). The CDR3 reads CASKGGSSYEQYF. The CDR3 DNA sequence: TGTGCCAGCAAGGGTGGGAGCTCCTACGAGCAGTACTTC.

CDR3 sequence reads: CASRPGTAQETQYF. Here the CDR3 DNA reads TGTGCCAGTAGACCCGGGACAGCACAAGAGACCCAGTACTTC. This chain connects TRBV10-3 to TRBJ2-5, with 7 bases lining up with TRBD1. Germline CDR1 ENHRY, CDR2 SYGVKD. The CDR3 contains 14 residues. The V gene end was trimmed by 10 bases and the J gene end by 2 bases; junction bases not matched to a gene: 10.

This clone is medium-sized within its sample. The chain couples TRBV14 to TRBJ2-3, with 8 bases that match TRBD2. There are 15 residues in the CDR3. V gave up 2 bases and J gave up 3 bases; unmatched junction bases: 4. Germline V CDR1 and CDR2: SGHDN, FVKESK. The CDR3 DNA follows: TGTGCCAGCAGCCAACAACTAGCGGCGACAGATACGCAGTATTTT. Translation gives CASSQQLAATDTQYF. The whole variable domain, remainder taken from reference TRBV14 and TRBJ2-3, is EAGVTQFPSHSVIEKGQTVTLRCDPISGHDNLYWYRRVMGKEIKFLLHFVKESKQDESGMPNNRFLAERTGGTYSTLKVQPAELEDSGVYFCASSQQLAATDTQYFGPGTRLTVL.

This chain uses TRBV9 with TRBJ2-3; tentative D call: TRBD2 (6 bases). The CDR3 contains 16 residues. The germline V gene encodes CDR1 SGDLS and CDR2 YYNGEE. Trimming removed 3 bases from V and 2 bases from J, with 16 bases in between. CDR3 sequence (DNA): TGTGCCAGCAGCGCCGCAGACGGGACTTACACAGATACGCAGTATTTT. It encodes CASSAADGTYTDTQYF.

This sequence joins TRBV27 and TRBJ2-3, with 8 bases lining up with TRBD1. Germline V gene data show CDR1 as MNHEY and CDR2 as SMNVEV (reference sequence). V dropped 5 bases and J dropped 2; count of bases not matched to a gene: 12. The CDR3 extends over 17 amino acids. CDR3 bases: TGTGCCAGCAGTCCCAGGCTCAGACAGGGGCCCACAGATACGCAGTATTTT. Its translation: CASSPRLRQGPTDTQYF.

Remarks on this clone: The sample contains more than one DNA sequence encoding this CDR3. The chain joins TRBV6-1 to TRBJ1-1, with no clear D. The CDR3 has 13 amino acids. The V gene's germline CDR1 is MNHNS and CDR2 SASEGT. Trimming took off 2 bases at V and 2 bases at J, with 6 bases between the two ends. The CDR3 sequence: CASSEQPNTEAFF. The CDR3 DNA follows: TGTGCCAGCAGTGAACAACCCAACACTGAAGCTTTCTTT.

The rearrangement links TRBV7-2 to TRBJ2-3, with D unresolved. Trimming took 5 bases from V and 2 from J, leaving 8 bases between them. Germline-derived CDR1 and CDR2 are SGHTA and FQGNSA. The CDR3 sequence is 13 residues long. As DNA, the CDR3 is TGTGCCAGCAGCCCGCTAATCACAGATACGCAGTATTTT. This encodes CASSPLITDTQYF.

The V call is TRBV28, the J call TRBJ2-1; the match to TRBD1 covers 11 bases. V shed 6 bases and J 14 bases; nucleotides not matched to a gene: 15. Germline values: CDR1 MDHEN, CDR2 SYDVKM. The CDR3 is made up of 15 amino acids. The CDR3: CASSSADRGRTGEFF. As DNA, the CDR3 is TGTGCCAGCAGCTCGGCGGACAGGGGGCGAACTGGGGAGTTCTTC.

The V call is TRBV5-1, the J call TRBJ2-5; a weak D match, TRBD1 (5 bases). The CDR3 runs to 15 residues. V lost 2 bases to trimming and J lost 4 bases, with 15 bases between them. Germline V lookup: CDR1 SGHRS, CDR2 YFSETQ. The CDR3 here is CASSFSGKSGETQYF. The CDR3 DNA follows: TGCGCCAGCAGCTTTTCAGGGAAGTCGGGAGAGACCCAGTACTTC.

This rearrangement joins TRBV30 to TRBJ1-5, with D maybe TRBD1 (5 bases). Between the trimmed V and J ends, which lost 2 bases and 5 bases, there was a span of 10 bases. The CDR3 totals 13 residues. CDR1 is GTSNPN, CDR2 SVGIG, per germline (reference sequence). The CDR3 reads CAWSPGPYQPQHF. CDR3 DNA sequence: TGTGCCTGGAGTCCGGGGCCCTATCAGCCCCAGCATTTT.

Written as DNA, the CDR3 is TGTGCCAGCAGCTCCTCAGGGAGCGGGGAGCTGTTTTTT. Amino acid sequence: CASSSSGSGELFF. The chain uses TRBV7-7 and TRBJ2-2; D might be TRBD1 or TRBD2, each matching 5 bases. This CDR3 comprises 13 residues. Deletions cut 4 bases from V and 7 bases from J, with 10 bases between. Per germline, CDR1 SSHAT and CDR2 FNYEAQ (reference sequence).

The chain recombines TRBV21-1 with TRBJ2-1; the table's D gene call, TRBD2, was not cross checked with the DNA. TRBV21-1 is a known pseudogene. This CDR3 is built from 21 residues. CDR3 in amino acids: CASIRPLAGLGGTTPYTEQFF. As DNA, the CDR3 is TGTGCCAGCATCAGACCTCTAGCGGGACTGGGTGGTACCACCCCTTACACTGAGCAGTTCTTC.

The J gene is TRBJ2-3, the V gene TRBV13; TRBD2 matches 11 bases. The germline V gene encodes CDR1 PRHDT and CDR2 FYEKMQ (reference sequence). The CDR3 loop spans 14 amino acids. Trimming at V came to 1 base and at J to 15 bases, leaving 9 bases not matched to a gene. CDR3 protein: CASSLENLGLAAYF. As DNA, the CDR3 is TGTGCCAGCAGCTTAGAGAATTTGGGACTAGCGGCCTATTTT.